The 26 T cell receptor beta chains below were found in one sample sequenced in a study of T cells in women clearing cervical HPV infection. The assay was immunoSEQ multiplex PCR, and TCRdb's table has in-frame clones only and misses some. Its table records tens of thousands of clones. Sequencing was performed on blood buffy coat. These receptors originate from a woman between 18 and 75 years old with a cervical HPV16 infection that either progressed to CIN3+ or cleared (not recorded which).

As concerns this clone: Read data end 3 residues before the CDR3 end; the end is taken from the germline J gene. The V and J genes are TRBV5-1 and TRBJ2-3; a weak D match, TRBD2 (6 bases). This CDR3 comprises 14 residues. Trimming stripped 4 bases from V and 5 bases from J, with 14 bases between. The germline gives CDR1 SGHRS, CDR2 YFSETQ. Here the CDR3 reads CASSLGREGDTQYF. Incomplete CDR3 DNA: TGCGCCAGCAGCCTGGGGCGGGAAGGAGATACG.

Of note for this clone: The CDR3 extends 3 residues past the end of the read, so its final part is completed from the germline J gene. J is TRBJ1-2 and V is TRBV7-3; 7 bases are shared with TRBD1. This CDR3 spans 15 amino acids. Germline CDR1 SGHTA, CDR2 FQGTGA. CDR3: CASSNHITGERGYTF. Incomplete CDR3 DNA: TGTGCCAGCAGCAATCATATTACAGGGGAGAGGGGC.

CDR3 DNA (partial): TGTGCCAGCGCCGGTGACATAGTACAAGAGACG. Translation: CASAGDIVQET. The full CDR3 sequence reads CASAGDIVQETQYF. The genes are TRBV18 and TRBJ2-3; D not certain. Sequencing ends 3 residues short of the CDR3 end; the germline J gene provides the rest. CDR1 and CDR2 (germline): KGHSH, LQKENI. The CDR3 length is 14 residues.

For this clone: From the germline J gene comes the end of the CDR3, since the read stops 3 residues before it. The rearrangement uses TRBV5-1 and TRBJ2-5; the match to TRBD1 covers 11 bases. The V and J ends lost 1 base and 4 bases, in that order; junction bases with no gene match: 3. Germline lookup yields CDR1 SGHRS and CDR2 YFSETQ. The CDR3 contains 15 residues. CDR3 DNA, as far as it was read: TGCGCCAGCAGCTTGTCGGGACAGGGGGGAGAGACC. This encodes CASSLSGQGGET. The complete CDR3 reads CASSLSGQGGETQYF.

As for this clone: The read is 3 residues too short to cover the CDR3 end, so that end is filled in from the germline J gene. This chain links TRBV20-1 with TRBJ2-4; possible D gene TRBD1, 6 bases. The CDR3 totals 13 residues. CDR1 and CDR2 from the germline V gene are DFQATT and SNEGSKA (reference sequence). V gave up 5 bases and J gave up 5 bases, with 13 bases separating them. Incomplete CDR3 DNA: TGCAGTGCTTCCCCCCCAGGGGAAAACATT. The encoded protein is CSASPPGENI. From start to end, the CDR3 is CSASPPGENIQYF.

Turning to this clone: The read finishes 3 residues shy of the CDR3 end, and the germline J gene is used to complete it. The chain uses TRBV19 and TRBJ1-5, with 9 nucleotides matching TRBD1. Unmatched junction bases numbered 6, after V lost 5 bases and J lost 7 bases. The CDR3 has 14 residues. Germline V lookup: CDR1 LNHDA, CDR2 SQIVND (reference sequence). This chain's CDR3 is CASSPDRGGQPQHF. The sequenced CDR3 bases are TGTGCCAGTAGTCCGGACAGGGGCGGACAGCCC. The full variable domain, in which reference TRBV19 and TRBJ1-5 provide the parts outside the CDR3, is DGGITQSPKYLFRKEGQNVTLSCEQNLNHDAMYWYRQDPGQGLRLIYYSQIVNDFQKGDIAEGYSVSREKKESFPLTVTSAQKNPTAFYLCASSPDRGGQPQHFGDGTRLSIL.

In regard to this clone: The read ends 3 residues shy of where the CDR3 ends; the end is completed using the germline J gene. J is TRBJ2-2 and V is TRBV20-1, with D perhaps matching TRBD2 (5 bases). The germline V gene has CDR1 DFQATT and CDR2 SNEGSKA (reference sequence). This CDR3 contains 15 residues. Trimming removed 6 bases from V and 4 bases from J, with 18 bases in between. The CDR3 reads CSASRGHESTGELFF. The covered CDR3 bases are TGCAGTGCCTCCCGGGGTCATGAAAGCACCGGGGAG.

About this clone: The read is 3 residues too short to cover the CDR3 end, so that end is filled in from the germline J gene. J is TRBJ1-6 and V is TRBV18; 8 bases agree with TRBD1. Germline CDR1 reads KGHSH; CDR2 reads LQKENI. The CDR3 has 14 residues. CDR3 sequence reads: CASSPGQEMSALHF. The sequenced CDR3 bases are TGTGCCAGCTCACCGGGACAGGAGATGTCGGCC.

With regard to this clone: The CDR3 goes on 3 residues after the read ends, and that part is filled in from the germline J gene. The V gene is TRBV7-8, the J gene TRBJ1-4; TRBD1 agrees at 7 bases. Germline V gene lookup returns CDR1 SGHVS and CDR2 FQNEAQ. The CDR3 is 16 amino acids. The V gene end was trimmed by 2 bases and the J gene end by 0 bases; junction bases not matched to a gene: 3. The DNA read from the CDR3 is TGTGCCAGCAGCTTAAGGGGGACAGCAACTAATGAAAAA. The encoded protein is CASSLRGTATNEK. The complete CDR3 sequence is CASSLRGTATNEKLFF.

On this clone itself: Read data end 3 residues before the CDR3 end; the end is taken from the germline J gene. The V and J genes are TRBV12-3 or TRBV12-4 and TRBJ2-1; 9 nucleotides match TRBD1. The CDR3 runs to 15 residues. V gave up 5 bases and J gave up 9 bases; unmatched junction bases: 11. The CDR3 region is CASSPPGTGRREQFF. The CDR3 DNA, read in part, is TGTGCCAGCAGTCCTCCCGGGACAGGGCGCCGTGAG.

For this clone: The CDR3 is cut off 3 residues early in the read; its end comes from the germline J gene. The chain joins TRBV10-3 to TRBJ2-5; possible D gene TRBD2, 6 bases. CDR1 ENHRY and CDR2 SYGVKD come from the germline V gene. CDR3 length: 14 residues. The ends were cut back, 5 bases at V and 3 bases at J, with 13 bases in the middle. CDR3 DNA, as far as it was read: TGTGCCATCAGTCGGGACGGCGGGGAAGAGACC. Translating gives CAISRDGGEET. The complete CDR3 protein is CAISRDGGEETQYF.

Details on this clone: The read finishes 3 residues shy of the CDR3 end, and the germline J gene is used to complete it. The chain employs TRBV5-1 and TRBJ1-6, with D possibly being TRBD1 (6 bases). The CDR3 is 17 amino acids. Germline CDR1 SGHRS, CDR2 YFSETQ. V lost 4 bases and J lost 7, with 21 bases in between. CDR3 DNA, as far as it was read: TGCGCCAGCAGCCCATACCGCGGGGGGACACTGAATTCACCC. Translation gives CASSPYRGGTLNSP. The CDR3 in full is CASSPYRGGTLNSPLHF.

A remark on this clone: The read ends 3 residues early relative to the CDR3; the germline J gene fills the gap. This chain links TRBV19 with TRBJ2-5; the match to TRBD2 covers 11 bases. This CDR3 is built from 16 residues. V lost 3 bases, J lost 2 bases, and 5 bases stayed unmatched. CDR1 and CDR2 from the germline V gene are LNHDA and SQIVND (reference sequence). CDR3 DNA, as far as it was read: TGTGCCAGTAGTATGCCCCTAGCGGGGGGACAAGAGACC. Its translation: CASSMPLAGGQET. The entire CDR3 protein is CASSMPLAGGQETQYF.

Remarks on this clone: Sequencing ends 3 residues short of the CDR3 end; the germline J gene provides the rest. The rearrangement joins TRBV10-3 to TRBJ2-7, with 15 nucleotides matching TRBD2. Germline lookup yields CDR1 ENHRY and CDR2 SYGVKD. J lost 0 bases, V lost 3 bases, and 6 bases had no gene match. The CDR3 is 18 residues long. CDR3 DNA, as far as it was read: TGTGCCATCAGTGATCCGGGACTAGCGGGAGGACACTCCTACGAG. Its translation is CAISDPGLAGGHSYE. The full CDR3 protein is CAISDPGLAGGHSYEQYF.

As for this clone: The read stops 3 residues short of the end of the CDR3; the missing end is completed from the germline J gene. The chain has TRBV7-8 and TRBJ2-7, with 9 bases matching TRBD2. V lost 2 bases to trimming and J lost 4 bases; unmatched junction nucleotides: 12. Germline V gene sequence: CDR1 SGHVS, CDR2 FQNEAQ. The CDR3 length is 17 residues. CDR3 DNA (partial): TGTGCCAGCAGCTTATTAGGGGCAGGGACTAGCAGGTACGAG. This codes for CASSLLGAGTSRYE. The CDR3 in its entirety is CASSLLGAGTSRYEQYF.

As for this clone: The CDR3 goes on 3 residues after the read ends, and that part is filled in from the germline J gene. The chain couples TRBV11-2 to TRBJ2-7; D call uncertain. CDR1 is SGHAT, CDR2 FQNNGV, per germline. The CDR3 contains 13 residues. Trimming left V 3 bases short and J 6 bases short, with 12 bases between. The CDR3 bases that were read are TGTGCCAGCAGCTTGGGCCAGAAGGGCGAG. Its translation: CASSLGQKGE. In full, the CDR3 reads CASSLGQKGEQYF.

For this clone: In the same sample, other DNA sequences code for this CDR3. The covered CDR3 bases are TGTGCCAGCAGCTTGGACAGGGGGAATGAG. Protein sequence: CASSLDRGNE. From start to end, the CDR3 is CASSLDRGNEQFF. The chain uses TRBV5-8 and TRBJ2-1; 8 bases fit TRBD1. The read falls 3 residues short of the CDR3 end, and the missing part is taken from the germline J gene. The CDR3 is 13 amino acids. The ends lost 0 bases at V and 7 bases at J; junction bases unmatched: 0. CDR1 and CDR2 (germline): SGHTS, YDEGEE.

The CDR3 loop is CASSLGGAAGANVLFF. The part of the CDR3 DNA that was read is TGCGCCAGCAGCTTGGGCGGGGCAGCTGGGGCCAACGTG. The chain carries TRBV5-1 and TRBJ2-2; D is possibly TRBD2 (6 bases). The CDR3 goes on 3 residues after the read ends, and that part is filled in from the germline J gene. Germline lookup yields CDR1 SGHRS and CDR2 YFSETQ. This CDR3 is 16 amino acids long.

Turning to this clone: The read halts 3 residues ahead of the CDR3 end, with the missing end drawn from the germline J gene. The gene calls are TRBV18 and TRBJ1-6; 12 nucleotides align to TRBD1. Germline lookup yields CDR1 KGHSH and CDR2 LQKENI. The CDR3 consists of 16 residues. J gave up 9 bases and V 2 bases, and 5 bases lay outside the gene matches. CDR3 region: CASSPGTGGAGSPLHF. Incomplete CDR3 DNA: TGTGCCAGCTCACCAGGGACAGGGGGCGCAGGTTCACCC.

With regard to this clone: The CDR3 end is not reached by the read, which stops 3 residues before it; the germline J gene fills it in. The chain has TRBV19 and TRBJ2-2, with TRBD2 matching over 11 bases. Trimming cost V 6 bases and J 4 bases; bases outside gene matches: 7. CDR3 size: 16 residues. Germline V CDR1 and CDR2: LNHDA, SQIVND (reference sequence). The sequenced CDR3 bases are TGTGCCAGTAGGACCGGACTAGCGGGCCGCACCGGGGAG. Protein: CASRTGLAGRTGE. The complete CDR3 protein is CASRTGLAGRTGELFF.

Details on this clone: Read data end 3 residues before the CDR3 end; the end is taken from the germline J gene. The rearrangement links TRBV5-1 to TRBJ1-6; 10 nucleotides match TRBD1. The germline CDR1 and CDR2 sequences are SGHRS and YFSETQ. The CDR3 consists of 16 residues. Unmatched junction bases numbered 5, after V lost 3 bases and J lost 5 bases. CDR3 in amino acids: CASSWTGTGDNSPLHF. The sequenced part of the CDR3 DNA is TGCGCCAGCAGCTGGACCGGGACAGGGGATAATTCACCC.

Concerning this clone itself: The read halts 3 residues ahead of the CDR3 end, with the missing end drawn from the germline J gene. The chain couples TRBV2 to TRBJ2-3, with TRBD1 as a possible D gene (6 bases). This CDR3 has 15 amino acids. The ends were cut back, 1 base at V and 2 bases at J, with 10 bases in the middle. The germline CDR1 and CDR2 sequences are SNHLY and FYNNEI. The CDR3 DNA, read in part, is TGTGCCAGCAGTGAAGGGACAGCCGACACAGATACG. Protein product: CASSEGTADTDT. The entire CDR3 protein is CASSEGTADTDTQYF.

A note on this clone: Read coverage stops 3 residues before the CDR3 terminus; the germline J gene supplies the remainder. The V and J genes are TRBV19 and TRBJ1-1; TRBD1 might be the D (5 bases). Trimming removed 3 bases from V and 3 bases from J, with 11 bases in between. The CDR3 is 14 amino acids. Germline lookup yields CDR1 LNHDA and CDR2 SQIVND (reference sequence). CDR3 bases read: TGTGCCAGTAGTATCACGGGGGTATACACTGAA. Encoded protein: CASSITGVYTE. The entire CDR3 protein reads CASSITGVYTEAFF.

CDR3 DNA, as far as it was read: TGTGCCAGTGGGGGACAGGGGGGCCCCTTCGAC. Residues: CASGGQGGPFD. The entire CDR3 reads CASGGQGGPFDYTF. The chain has TRBV19 and TRBJ1-2, with TRBD1 matching 11 bases. The read is 3 residues too short to cover the CDR3 end, so that end is filled in from the germline J gene. CDR3 length equals 14 residues. The V gene's germline CDR1 is LNHDA and CDR2 SQIVND (reference sequence).

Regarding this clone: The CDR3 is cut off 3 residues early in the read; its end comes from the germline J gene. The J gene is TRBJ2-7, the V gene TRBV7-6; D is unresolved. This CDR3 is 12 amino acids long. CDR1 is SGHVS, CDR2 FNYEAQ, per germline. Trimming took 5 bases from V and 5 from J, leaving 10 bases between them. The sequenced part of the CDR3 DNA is TGTGCCAGCAGCGTTTCGGTGGACGAG. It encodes CASSVSVDE. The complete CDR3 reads CASSVSVDEQYF.

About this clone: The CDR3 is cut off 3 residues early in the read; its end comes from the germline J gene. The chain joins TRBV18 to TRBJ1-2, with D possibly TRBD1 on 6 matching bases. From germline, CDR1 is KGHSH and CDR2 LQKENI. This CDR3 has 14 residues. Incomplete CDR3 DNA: TGTGCCAGCTCACCGGGGGACACCCTTTACGAC. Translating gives CASSPGDTLYD. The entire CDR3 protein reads CASSPGDTLYDYTF.